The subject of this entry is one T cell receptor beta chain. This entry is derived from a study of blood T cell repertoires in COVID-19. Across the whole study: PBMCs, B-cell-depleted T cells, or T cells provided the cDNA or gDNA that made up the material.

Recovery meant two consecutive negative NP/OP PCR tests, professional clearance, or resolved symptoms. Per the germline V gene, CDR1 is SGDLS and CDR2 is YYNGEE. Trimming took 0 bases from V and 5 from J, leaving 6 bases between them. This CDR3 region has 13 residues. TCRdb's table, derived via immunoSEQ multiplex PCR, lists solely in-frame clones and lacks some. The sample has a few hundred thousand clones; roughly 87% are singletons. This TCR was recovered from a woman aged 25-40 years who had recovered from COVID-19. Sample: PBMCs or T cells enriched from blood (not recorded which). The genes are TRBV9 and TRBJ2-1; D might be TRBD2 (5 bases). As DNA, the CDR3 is TGTGCCAGCAGCGTAGGCGGGCACAATGAGCAGTTCTTC. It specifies CASSVGGHNEQFF.